This entry concerns a single T cell receptor (beta chain). Trimming stripped 2 bases from V and 4 bases from J, with 9 bases between. This CDR3 has 13 residues. CDR1 and CDR2 (germline): LNHDA, SQIVND (reference sequence). The sample is drawn from a study of T cell responses to AZD1222 COVID-19 vaccine. Assay: immunoSEQ multiplex PCR; the TCRdb copy retains only in-frame clones and omits some. The table includes approximately 93,000 clones, around 89% detected once. This receptor was identified in an adult who received the AZD1222 COVID-19 vaccine. The starting material was peripheral blood, obtained 28 days after the second AZD1222 dose. The chain couples TRBV19 to TRBJ2-7; D unclear. CDR3 DNA sequence: TGTGCCAGTAGTATATCGATCCAGTACGAGCAGTACTTC. Translated, it gives CASSISIQYEQYF.